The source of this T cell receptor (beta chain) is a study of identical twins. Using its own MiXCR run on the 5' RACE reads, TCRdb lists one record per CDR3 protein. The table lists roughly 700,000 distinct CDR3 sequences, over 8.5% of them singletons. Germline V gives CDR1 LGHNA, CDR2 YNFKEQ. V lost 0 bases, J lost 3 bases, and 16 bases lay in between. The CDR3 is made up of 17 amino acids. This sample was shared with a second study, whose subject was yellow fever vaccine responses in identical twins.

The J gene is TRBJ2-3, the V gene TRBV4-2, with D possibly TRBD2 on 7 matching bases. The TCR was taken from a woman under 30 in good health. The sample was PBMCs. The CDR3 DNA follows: TGTGCCAGCAGCCAAGATGGGGGGGGGGCCATAACAGATACGCAGTATTTT. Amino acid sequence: CASSQDGGGAITDTQYF.